The entry that follows covers one T cell receptor beta chain sequence. Its antigen is currently unknown. The sample comes from a study of cytomegalovirus exposure and HLA in healthy donors. Points from the study as a whole: The Asian-associated ancestry cluster reportedly had fewer N-insertions than the approximately 670-donor mean in a later analysis.

PCR involved 60 Vbeta and 13 Jbeta primers. The method was immunoSEQ multiplex PCR; TCRdb's version includes in-frame clones alone and lacks a portion of them. The listing records fewer than 130,000 clones. V was clipped by 1 base and J by 8 bases, with 11 bases between them. Germline V gene lookup returns CDR1 MNHNS and CDR2 SASEGT. This CDR3 region has 13 residues. Input material: PBMCs. The chain combines TRBV6-1 with TRBJ1-2; D gene ambiguous. This TCR was recovered from a man in his fifties or sixties in good health and CMV-seronegative. The CDR3 sequence is CASSEERARGYTF. CDR3 DNA sequence: TGTGCCAGCAGTGAAGAACGCGCCAGGGGCTACACCTTC.